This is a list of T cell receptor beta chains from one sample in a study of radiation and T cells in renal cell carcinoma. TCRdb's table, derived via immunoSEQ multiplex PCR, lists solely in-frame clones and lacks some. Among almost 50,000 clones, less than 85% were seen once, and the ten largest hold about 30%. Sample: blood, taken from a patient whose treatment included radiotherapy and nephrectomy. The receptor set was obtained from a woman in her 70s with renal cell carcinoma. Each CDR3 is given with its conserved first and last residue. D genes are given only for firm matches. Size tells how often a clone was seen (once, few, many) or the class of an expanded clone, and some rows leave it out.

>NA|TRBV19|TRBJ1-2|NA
CASSIFGSSGYTF
TGTGCCAGTAGTATCTTCGGCTCGTCGGGCTACACCTTC
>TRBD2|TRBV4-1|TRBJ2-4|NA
CASSQVSSGRVGNIQYF
TGCGCCAGCAGCCAAGTTTCTAGCGGGAGAGTGGGAAACATTCAGTACTTC
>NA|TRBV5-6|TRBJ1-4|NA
CASAKGALNEKLFF
TGTGCCAGCGCTAAAGGGGCCCTTAATGAAAAACTGTTTTTT
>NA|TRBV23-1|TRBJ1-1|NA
CATHRGGRGAFF
TGCGCCACCCACCGGGGAGGCCGTGGGGCTTTCTTT
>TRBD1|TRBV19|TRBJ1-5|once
CATRTGGGSNQPQHF
TGTGCCACGCGGACAGGGGGCGGTAGCAATCAGCCCCAGCATTTT
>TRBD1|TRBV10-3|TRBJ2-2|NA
CAISERQDRGAGELFF
TGTGCCATCAGTGAGAGACAGGACAGGGGGGCCGGGGAGCTGTTTTTT
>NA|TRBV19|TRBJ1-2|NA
CASRRGGLSTNYGYTF
TGTGCCAGTAGACGGGGCGGTCTCTCAACTAACTATGGCTACACCTTC
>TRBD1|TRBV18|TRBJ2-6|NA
CASSPDRAGANVLTF
TGTGCCAGCTCACCGGACAGGGCTGGGGCCAACGTCCTGACTTTC
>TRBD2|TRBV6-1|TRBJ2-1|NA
CASSGFGGGAYNEQFF
TGTGCCAGCAGTGGCTTCGGCGGGGGGGCCTACAATGAGCAGTTCTTC
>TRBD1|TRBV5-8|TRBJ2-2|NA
CASNKGQLNTGELFF
TGTGCCAGCAATAAGGGACAGCTAAACACCGGGGAGCTGTTTTTT
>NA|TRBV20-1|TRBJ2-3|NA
CSAPNPLTQYF
TGCAGTGCTCCCAACCCCCTTACGCAGTATTTT
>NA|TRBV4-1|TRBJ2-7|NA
CASSQGPDLYEQYF
TGCGCCAGCAGCCAAGGCCCAGACCTGTACGAGCAGTACTTC
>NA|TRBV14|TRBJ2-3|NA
CASSRDLYLGADTQYF
TGTGCCAGCAGCCGGGACCTCTATTTAGGGGCTGATACGCAGTATTTT
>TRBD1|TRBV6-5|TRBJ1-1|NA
CASSGQGGKGEAFF
TGTGCCAGCAGTGGACAGGGAGGGAAGGGTGAAGCTTTCTTT
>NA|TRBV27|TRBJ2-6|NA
CASGRGGLSGANVLTF
TGTGCCAGCGGTAGGGGGGGGCTCTCTGGGGCCAACGTCCTGACTTTC
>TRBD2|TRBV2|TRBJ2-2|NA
CASSPGGAGELFF
TGTGCCAGCAGTCCTGGGGGGGCCGGGGAGCTGTTTTTT
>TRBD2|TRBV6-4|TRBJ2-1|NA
CASSPLAGSGWNEQFF
TGTGCCAGCAGCCCCTTAGCGGGAAGCGGTTGGAATGAGCAGTTCTTC
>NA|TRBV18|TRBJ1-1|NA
CASSPLRDVEAFF
TGTGCCAGCTCACCTCTTAGGGACGTCGAAGCTTTCTTT
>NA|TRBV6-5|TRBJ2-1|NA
CASSYSPSDNEQFF
TGTGCCAGCAGTTACTCTCCGAGCGACAATGAGCAGTTCTTC
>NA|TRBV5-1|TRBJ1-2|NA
CASSADSLYGYTF
TGCGCCAGCAGCGCGGACAGTCTCTATGGCTACACCTTC
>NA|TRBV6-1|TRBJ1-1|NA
CASSEALRQGTNTEAFF
TGTGCCAGCAGTGAAGCGCTTCGGCAGGGGACAAACACTGAAGCTTTCTTT
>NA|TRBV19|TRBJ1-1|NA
CASSRNTEAFF
TGTGCCAGTAGTCGAAATACTGAAGCTTTCTTT
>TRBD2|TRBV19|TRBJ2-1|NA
CASSRQRGATGSPREQFF
TGTGCCAGTAGTAGGCAGCGGGGGGCCACCGGTTCGCCTCGGGAGCAGTTCTTC
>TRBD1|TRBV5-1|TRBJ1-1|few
CASSRRTGGTEAFF
TGCGCCAGCAGCCGACGGACAGGGGGCACTGAAGCTTTCTTT